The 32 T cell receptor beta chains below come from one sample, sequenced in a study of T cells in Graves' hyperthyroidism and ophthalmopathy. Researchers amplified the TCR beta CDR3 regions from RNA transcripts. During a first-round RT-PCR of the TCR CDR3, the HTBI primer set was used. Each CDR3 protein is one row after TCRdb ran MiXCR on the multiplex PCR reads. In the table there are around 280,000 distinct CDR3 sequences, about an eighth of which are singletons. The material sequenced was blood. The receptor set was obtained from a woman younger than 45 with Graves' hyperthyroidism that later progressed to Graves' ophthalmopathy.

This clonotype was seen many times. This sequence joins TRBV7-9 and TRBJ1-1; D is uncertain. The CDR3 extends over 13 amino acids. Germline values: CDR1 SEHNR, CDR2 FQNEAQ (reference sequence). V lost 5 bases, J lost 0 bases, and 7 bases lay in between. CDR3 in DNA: TGTGCCAGCAGCCCCCAAATGAACACTGAAGCTTTCTTT. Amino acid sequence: CASSPQMNTEAFF.

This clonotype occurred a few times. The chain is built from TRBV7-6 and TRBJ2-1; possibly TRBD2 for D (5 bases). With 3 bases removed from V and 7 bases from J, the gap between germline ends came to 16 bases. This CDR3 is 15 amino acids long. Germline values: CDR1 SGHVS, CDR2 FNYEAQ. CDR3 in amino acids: CASSLEDGEGNEQFF. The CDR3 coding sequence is TGTGCCAGCAGCTTGGAGGACGGAGAAGGGAATGAGCAGTTCTTC.

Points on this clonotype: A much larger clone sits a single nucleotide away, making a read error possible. The CDR3 spells CASSFLSGRLEGEQFF. Written as DNA, the CDR3 is TGTGCCAGCAGCTTCCTCAGCGGGAGGCTGGAGGGTGAGCAGTTCTTC. The chain joins TRBV7-2 to TRBJ2-1; TRBD2 aligns across 9 bases. The CDR3 covers 16 residues. J gave up 9 bases and V 3 bases, and 12 bases lay outside the gene matches. Per germline, CDR1 SGHTA and CDR2 FQGNSA.

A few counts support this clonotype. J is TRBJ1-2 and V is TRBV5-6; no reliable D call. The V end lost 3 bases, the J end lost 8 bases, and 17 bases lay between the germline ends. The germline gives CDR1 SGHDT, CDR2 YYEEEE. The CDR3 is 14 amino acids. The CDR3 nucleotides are TGTGCCAGCAGCTCCCTGAACGGCCTTCAGGGCTACACCTTC. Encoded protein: CASSSLNGLQGYTF.

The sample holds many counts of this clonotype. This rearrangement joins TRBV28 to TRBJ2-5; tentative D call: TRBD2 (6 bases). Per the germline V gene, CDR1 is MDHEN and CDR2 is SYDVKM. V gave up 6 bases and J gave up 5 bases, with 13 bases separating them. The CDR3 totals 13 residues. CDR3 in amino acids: CASRLGGGETQYF. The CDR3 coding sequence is TGTGCCAGCAGACTGGGGGGAGGCGAGACCCAGTACTTC.

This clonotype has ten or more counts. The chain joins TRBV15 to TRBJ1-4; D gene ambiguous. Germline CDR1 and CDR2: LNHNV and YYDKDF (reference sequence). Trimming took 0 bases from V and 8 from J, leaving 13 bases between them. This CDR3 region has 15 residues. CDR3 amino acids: CATSRDYFLPEKLFF. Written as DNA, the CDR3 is TGTGCCACCAGCAGAGATTACTTTTTACCCGAAAAACTGTTTTTT.

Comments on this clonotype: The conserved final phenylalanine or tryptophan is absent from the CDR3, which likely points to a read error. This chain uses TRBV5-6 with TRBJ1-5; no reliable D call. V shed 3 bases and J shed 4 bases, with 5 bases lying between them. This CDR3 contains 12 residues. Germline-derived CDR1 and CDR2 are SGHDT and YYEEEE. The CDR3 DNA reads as TGTGCCAGCAGCTCTCGGAATCAGCCCCAGCATTCT. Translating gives CASSSRNQPQHS.

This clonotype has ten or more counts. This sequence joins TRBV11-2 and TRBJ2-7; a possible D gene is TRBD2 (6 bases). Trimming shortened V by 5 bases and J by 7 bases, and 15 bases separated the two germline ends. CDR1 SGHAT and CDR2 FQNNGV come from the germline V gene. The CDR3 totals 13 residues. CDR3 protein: CASSGGLAREQYF. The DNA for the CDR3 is TGTGCCAGCAGCGGGGGGTTAGCGAGAGAGCAGTACTTC.

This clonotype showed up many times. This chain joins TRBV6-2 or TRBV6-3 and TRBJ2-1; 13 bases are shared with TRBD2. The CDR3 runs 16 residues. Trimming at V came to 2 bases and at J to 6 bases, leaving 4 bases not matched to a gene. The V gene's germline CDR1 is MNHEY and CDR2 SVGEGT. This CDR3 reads CASSYRGLAGVNEQFF. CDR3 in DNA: TGTGCCAGCAGTTACCGCGGACTAGCGGGAGTCAATGAGCAGTTCTTC.

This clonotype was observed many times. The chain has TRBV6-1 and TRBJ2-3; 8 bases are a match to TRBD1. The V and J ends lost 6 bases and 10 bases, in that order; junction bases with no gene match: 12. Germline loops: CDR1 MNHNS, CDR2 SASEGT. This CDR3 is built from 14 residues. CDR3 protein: CASRSPTPGGPQYF. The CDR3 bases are TGTGCCAGCAGAAGTCCCACCCCAGGGGGCCCGCAGTATTTT.

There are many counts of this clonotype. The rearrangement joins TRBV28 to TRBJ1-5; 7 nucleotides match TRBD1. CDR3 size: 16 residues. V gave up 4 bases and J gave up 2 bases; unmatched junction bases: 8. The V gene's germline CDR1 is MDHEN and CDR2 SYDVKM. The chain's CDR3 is CASSYQTGSGNQPQHF. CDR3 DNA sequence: TGTGCCAGCAGTTACCAGACAGGGTCGGGCAATCAGCCCCAGCATTTT.

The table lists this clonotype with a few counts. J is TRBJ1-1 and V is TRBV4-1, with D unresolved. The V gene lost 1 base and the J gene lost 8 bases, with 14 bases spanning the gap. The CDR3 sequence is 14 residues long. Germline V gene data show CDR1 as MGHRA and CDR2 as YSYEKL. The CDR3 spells CASSQGPYIIEAFF. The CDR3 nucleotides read TGCGCCAGCAGCCAAGGCCCCTATATAATAGAAGCTTTCTTT.

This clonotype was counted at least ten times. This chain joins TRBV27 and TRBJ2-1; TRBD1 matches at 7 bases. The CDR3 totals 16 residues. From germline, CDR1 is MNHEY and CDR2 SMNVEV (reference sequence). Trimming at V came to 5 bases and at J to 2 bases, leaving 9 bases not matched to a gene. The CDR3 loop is CASSQGGQPPYNEQFF. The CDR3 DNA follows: TGTGCCAGCAGTCAAGGGGGACAGCCCCCCTACAATGAGCAGTTCTTC.

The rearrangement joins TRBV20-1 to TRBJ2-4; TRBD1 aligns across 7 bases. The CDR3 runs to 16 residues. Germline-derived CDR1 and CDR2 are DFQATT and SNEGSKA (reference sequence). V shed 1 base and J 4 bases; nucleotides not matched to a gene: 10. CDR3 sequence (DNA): TGCAGTGCTAGAGCTCTAAGGACAGGCAAGAAAAACATTCAGTACTTC. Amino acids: CSARALRTGKKNIQYF.

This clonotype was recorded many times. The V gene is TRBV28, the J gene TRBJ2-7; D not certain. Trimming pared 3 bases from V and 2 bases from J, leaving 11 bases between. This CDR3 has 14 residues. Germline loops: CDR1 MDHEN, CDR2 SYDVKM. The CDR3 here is CASSFTRYPYEQYF. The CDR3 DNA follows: TGTGCCAGCAGTTTTACCCGATACCCCTACGAGCAGTACTTC.

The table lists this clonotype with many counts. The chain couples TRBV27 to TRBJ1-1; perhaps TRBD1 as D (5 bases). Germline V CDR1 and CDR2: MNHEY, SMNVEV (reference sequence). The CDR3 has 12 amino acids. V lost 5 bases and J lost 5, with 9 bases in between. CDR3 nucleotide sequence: TGTGCCAGCAGTAACAAGGGGACTGAAGCTTTCTTT. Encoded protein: CASSNKGTEAFF.

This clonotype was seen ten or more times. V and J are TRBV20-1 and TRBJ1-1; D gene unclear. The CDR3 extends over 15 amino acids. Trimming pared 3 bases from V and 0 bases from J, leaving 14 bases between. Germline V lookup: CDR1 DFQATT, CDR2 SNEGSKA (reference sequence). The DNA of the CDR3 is TGCAGTGCTAGGGCCCCCGGTAGCATGAACACTGAAGCTTTCTTT. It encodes CSARAPGSMNTEAFF.

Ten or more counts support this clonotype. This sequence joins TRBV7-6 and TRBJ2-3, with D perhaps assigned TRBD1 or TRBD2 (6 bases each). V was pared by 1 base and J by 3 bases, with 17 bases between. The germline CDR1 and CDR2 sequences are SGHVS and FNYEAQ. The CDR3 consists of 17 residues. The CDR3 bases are TGTGCCAGCAGCTTAGAGGGACGGGGGCGAGGTACAGATACGCAGTATTTT. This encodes CASSLEGRGRGTDTQYF.

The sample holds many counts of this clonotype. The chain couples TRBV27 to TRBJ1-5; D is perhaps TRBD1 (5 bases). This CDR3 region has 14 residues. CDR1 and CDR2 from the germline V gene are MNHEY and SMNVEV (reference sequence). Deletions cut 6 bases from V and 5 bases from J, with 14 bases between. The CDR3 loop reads CASRPGTVYQPQHF. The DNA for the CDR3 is TGTGCCAGCAGACCCGGGACGGTCTATCAGCCCCAGCATTTT.

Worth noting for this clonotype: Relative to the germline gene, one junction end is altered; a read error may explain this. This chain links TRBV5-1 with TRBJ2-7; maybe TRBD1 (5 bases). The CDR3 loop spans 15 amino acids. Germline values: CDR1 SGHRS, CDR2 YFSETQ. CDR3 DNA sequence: TGTGCCAGCAGCTTCGATCCAGGGAAAGTCTACGAGCAGTACTTC. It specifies CASSFDPGKVYEQYF.

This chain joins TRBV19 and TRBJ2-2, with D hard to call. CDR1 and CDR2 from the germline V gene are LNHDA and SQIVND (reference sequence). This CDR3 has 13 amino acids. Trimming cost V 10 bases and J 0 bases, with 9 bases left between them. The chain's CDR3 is CATARTNTGELFF. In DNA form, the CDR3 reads TGTGCCACCGCTAGGACGAACACCGGGGAGCTGTTTTTT. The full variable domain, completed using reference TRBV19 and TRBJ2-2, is DGGITQSPKYLFRKEGQNVTLSCEQNLNHDAMYWYRQDPGQGLRLIYYSQIVNDFQKGDIAEGYSVSREKKESFPLTVTSAQKNPTAFYLCATARTNTGELFFGEGSRLTVL.

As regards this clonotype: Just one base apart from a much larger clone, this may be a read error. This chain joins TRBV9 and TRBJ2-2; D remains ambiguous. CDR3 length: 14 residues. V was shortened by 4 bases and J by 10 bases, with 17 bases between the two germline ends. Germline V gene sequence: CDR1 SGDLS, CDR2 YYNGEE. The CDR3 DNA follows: TGTGCCAGCAGCTGGGTAGGGAAGGGTTCGGAGCTGTTTTTT. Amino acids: CASSWVGKGSELFF.

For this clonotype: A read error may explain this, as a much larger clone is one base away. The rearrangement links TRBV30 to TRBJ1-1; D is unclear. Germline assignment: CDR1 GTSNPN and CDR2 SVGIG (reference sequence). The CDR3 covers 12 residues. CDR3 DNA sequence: TGTGCCTGGACGGTCGGCGACACTGAAACTTTCTTT. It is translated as CAWTVGDTETFF. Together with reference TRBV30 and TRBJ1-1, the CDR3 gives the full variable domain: SQTIHQWPATLVQPVGSPLSLECTVEGTSNPNLYWYRQAAGRGLQLLFYSVGIGQISSEVPQNLSASRPQDRQFILSSKKLLLSDSGFYLCAWTVGDTETFFGQGTRLTVV.

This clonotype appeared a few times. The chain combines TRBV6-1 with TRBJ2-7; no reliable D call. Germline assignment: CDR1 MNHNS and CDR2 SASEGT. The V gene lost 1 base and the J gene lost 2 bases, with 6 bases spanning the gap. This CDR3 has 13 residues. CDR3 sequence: CASSEEGPYEQYF. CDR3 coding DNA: TGTGCCAGCAGTGAAGAGGGTCCCTACGAGCAGTACTTC.

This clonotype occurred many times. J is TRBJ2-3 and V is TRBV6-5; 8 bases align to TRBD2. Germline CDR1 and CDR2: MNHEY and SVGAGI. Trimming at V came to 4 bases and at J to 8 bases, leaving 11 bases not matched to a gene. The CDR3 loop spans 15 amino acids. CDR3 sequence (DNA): TGTGCCAGCAGTTTGGGCCGGGGGGGAGCAGGTACGCAGTATTTT. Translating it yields CASSLGRGGAGTQYF.

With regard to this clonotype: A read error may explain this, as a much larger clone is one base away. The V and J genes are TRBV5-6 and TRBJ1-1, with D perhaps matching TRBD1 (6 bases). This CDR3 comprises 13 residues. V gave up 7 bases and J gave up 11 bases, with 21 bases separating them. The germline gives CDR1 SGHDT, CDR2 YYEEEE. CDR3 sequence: CASGSPTGREAFF. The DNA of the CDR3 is TGTGCCAGCGGCTCCCCAACAGGGAGGGAGGCTTTCTTT.

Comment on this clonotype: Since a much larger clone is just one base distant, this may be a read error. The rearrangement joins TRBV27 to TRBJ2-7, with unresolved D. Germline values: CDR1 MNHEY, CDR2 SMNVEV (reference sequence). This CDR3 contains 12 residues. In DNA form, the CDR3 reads TGTGCCAGCAGTTCCACCTCCTACGAGCGGTACTTC. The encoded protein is CASSSTSYERYF.

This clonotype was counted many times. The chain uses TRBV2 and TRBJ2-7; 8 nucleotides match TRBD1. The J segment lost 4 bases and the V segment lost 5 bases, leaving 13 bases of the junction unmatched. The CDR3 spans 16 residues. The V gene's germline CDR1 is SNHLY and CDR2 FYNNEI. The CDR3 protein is CASSYTWTGTRYEQYF. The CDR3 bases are TGTGCCAGCAGTTATACTTGGACAGGGACGAGGTACGAGCAGTACTTC.

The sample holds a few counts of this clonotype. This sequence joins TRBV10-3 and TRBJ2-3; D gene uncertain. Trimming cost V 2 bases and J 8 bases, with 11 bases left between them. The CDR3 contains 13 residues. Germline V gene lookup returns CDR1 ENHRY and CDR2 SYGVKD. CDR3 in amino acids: CAISEPSQGTQYF. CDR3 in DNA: TGTGCCATCAGTGAGCCGTCACAAGGTACGCAGTATTTT.

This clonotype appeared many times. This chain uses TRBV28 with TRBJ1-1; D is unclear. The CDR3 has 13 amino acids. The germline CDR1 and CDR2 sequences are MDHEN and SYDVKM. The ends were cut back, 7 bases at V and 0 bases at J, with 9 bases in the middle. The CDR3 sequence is CASIEGMNTEAFF. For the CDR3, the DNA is TGTGCCAGCATTGAGGGAATGAACACTGAAGCTTTCTTT.

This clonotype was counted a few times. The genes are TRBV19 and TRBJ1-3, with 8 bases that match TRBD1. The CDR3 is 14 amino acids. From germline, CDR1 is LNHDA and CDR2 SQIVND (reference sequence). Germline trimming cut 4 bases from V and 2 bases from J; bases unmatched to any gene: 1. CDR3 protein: CASSTQGAGNTIYF. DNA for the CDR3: TGTGCCAGTAGTACACAGGGGGCTGGAAACACCATATATTTT.

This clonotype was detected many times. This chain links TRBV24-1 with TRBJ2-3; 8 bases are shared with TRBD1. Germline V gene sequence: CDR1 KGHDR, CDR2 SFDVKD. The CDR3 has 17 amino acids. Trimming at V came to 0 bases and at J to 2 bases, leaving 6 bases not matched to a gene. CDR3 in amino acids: CATSDLQQGALTDTQYF. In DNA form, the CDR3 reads TGTGCCACCAGTGATTTGCAGCAGGGGGCCCTCACAGATACGCAGTATTTT.